This T cell receptor beta chain came from a study of T cells in tuberculosis (dated by TCRdb to about 2018). About the full investigation: The study combined CD1B tetramers and high-throughput TCR immunosequencing to characterize T cells specific for the mycobacterial lipid antigen glucose monomycolate (GMM). With over nine people per group, a South African clinical cohort compared IGRA-negative adolescents, IGRA-positive adolescents with latent tuberculosis, and adults with active tuberculosis.

At study entry, adolescents were screened for latent tuberculosis infection using a tuberculin skin test and the QuantiFERON-TB GOLD In-Tube IGRA. Immunosequencing was performed on unsorted cryopreserved PBMC, with 110,000 or so T cells per clinical donor covered on average. Eleven high schools in the Worcester region of the Western Cape, South Africa, served as enrollment sites for adolescents aged 12 to 18 years. Around ten M. tuberculosis-infected and around 10 uninfected adolescents were selected with matching for age and sex. PBMC from adolescents were isolated by density centrifugation from freshly drawn heparinized blood and were then cryopreserved. Comments on this clone: The clone's antigen remains unknown. Base-call qualities are not available, and no considerably larger clone is one nucleotide away.

The investigation overall reported the following: The smaller NN-distances in active tuberculosis patients were driven in part by shorter CDR3-alpha lengths, while the difference seen for TCR-beta was not statistically significant. Active tuberculosis TCR-alpha repertoires showed smaller mean NN-distances to GMM-specific TCRs than IGRA-negative controls, suggesting clonal expansion of these TCRs. A classifier using the diverse GMM-specific repertoire reached just over 85% accuracy (AUROC roughly 0.9), compared with 60% to 75% accuracy using GEM motif frequencies. Clinical samples were selected based on the availability of cryopreserved specimens, with adults included as active tuberculosis cases and adolescents included as controls.

The CDR3 covers 15 residues, taking in both the cysteine and the phenylalanine. Only the CDR3 DNA is retained, 45 bases long and in frame from the first base. For this chain, trimming is 0 bases at the V end and 7 bases at the J end, and the number of junction bases without a gene match is 5. Reading the germline V gene gives CDR1 SGHTA and CDR2 FQGNSA. The immunoSEQ multiplex PCR assay was used to generate TCR libraries, with TCR-beta and/or TCR-alpha/delta assays applied to each sample. The amplified TCR libraries were sequenced using the Illumina high-throughput platform. The original methods were these. Clustering and dimensionality reduction were performed using pairwise TCRdist distances among GMM-specific receptors from ex vivo sorted or in vitro expanded T cells. Each clinical repertoire was assigned a mean NN-distance score, defined as the average TCRdist to the nearest 10% of tetramer-positive reference sequences. GEM TCR motif frequency was computed as the fraction of unique TCRs matching known GEM sequences by V/J usage and CDR3 length. Linear discriminant analysis with leave-one-out cross-validation, implemented in scikit-learn, was used to classify active tuberculosis. TCRdb provides this immuneACCESS table in a form limited to in-frame rearrangements. Some clones are lacking; in checked studies, under half of them reflect an unresolved V gene, and why the rest are absent is not known. For V, J and clone size, that table is used; D and trimming come from the DNA. A total of about 22,000 clones appear in this sample, around 97% of them only once. The biggest ten clones account for more than 5% of the sample.

The TCR sequence derives from a donor aged 5-35 years with latent tuberculosis or without tuberculosis infection. The sample comprised PBMCs. Recombination joined TRBV7-2 with TRBJ1-2; 10 bases in between match TRBD1. The nucleotide sequence is given as TGTGCCAGCAGCTTAGCCGGGACAGGGGCCGCTGGCTACACCTTC. Its translation is CASSLAGTGAAGYTF. With all but the CDR3 taken from the reference TRBV7-2 and TRBJ1-2 genes, the full variable domain is: GAGVSQSPSNKVTEKGKDVELRCDPISGHTALYWYRQSLGQGLEFLIYFQGNSAPDKSGLPSDRFSAERTGGSVSTLTIQRTQQEDSAVYLCASSLAGTGAAGYTFGSGTRLTVV.